These T cell receptor beta chains were read from a single sample in a study of OX40 agonist ivuxolimab in advanced cancers. Some clones are missing from TCRdb's copy, which holds only in-frame ones; the method was immunoSEQ multiplex PCR. The repertoire holds 100,000 to 110,000 clones, with 89% as singletons. The sequencing here drew on CD4+ or CD8+ T cells sorted from blood, taken in a trial of the OX40 agonist ivuxolimab. These receptors came from an adult with an advanced solid tumor such as melanoma, head and neck, liver or kidney cancer. Each CDR3 is given with its conserved first and last residue. D genes are given only for firm matches. Clone size is stated in some rows and not others, as once, few, many or a class when expanded.

abundance: -; v_gene: TRBV30; d_gene: -; j_gene: TRBJ1-6; CDR3aa: CAWSTRTGNSPLHF; CDR3nt: TGTGCCTGGAGCACCCGGACGGGAAATTCACCCCTCCACTTT
abundance: -; v_gene: TRBV4-1; d_gene: TRBD1; j_gene: TRBJ2-2; CDR3aa: CASSQTGGASLNTGELFF; CDR3nt: TGCGCCAGCAGCCAAACAGGGGGCGCTTCGTTAAACACCGGGGAGCTGTTTTTT
abundance: -; v_gene: TRBV5-1; d_gene: -; j_gene: TRBJ2-5; CDR3aa: CASAAGAGTRMGTQYF; CDR3nt: TGCGCCAGCGCCGCGGGGGCGGGAACAAGAATGGGGACCCAGTACTTC
abundance: -; v_gene: TRBV7-6; d_gene: -; j_gene: TRBJ2-3; CDR3aa: CASSLDVGDTQYF; CDR3nt: TGTGCCAGCAGCTTAGACGTTGGAGATACGCAGTATTTT
abundance: -; v_gene: TRBV27; d_gene: TRBD1; j_gene: TRBJ2-7; CDR3aa: CASHHAPRTGGYEQYF; CDR3nt: TGTGCCAGCCACCACGCCCCCCGGACAGGCGGCTACGAGCAGTACTTC
abundance: -; v_gene: TRBV2; d_gene: -; j_gene: TRBJ1-3; CDR3aa: CASSEAPASSGNTIYF; CDR3nt: TGTGCCAGCAGTGAAGCGCCAGCGAGCTCTGGAAACACCATATATTTT
abundance: -; v_gene: TRBV14; d_gene: TRBD2; j_gene: TRBJ2-1; CDR3aa: CASRRTGTSVNNEQFF; CDR3nt: TGTGCCAGCAGACGTACCGGGACTAGCGTCAACAATGAGCAGTTCTTC
abundance: -; v_gene: TRBV5-1; d_gene: -; j_gene: TRBJ1-2; CDR3aa: CASSPLRHNPNYGYTF; CDR3nt: TGCGCCAGCAGCCCACTCCGGCATAACCCAAACTATGGCTACACCTTC
abundance: -; v_gene: TRBV6-1; d_gene: -; j_gene: TRBJ2-1; CDR3aa: CASSEKSSRYNEQFF; CDR3nt: TGTGCCAGCAGTGAAAAGTCTAGCCGATACAATGAGCAGTTCTTC
abundance: -; v_gene: TRBV6-6; d_gene: -; j_gene: TRBJ1-6; CDR3aa: CASSYRAVNSPLHF; CDR3nt: TGTGCCAGCAGTTACAGGGCGGTGAATTCACCCCTCCACTTT
abundance: -; v_gene: TRBV6-5; d_gene: -; j_gene: TRBJ1-2; CDR3aa: CASSYPLGGGYTF; CDR3nt: TGTGCCAGCAGTTACCCCCTGGGAGGCGGCTACACCTTC
abundance: -; v_gene: TRBV7-9; d_gene: TRBD1; j_gene: TRBJ2-7; CDR3aa: CASSSTGVSYEQYF; CDR3nt: TGTGCCAGCAGCTCGACAGGGGTTTCCTACGAGCAGTACTTC
abundance: -; v_gene: TRBV19; d_gene: TRBD1; j_gene: TRBJ1-1; CDR3aa: CASSMGQGNGANTEAFF; CDR3nt: TGTGCCAGTAGTATGGGACAGGGCAACGGGGCGAACACTGAAGCTTTCTTT
abundance: -; v_gene: TRBV5-1; d_gene: -; j_gene: TRBJ2-3; CDR3aa: CASSLPSTDTQYF; CDR3nt: TGCGCCAGCAGCTTGCCTAGCACAGATACGCAGTATTTT
abundance: -; v_gene: TRBV12-2; d_gene: -; j_gene: TRBJ2-3; CDR3aa: CASRLVMTGGGTDTQYF; CDR3nt: TGTGCAAGTCGCTTAGTAATGACGGGGGGAGGCACAGATACGCAGTATTTT
abundance: -; v_gene: TRBV19; d_gene: -; j_gene: TRBJ2-7; CDR3aa: CASSMWGPYEQYF; CDR3nt: TGTGCCAGTAGTATGTGGGGGCCCTACGAGCAGTACTTC
abundance: -; v_gene: TRBV2; d_gene: TRBD1; j_gene: TRBJ1-3; CDR3aa: CASRRRTGAGNTIYF; CDR3nt: TGTGCCAGCAGACGGAGGACAGGGGCTGGAAACACCATATATTTT
abundance: -; v_gene: TRBV7-8; d_gene: -; j_gene: TRBJ1-5; CDR3aa: CASSRTGRGQPQHF; CDR3nt: TGTGCCAGCAGCCGCACAGGGCGTGGTCAGCCCCAGCATTTT
abundance: -; v_gene: TRBV7-2; d_gene: -; j_gene: TRBJ1-4; CDR3aa: CASATGSWNEKLFF; CDR3nt: TGTGCCAGCGCGACCGGGTCGTGGAATGAAAAACTGTTTTTT
abundance: once; v_gene: TRBV7-2; d_gene: -; j_gene: TRBJ2-1; CDR3aa: CASSYRGGQYNEQFF; CDR3nt: TGTGCCAGCAGCTATAGGGGGGGACAGTACAATGAGCAGTTCTTC
abundance: few; v_gene: TRBV2; d_gene: TRBD2; j_gene: TRBJ2-1; CDR3aa: CASSGLAGSGEQFF; CDR3nt: TGTGCCAGCTCGGGACTAGCGGGATCAGGTGAGCAGTTCTTC
abundance: -; v_gene: TRBV5-4; d_gene: -; j_gene: TRBJ2-1; CDR3aa: CASSLSRDSYNEQFF; CDR3nt: TGTGCCAGCAGCTTGAGCAGGGATTCCTACAATGAGCAGTTCTTC
abundance: -; v_gene: TRBV5-4; d_gene: -; j_gene: TRBJ1-6; CDR3aa: CASSYLSGLNSPLHF; CDR3nt: TGTGCCAGCAGCTACTTATCTGGGCTCAATTCACCCCTCCACTTT
abundance: -; v_gene: TRBV28; d_gene: -; j_gene: TRBJ1-6; CDR3aa: CASSGFVIVGSPLHF; CDR3nt: TGTGCCAGCAGTGGGTTTGTTATTGTAGGATCACCCCTCCACTTT
abundance: -; v_gene: TRBV2; d_gene: TRBD2; j_gene: TRBJ2-5; CDR3aa: CASGASGRAEETQYF; CDR3nt: TGTGCCAGCGGGGCTAGCGGGAGGGCGGAAGAGACCCAGTACTTC
abundance: -; v_gene: TRBV27; d_gene: TRBD2; j_gene: TRBJ2-7; CDR3aa: CASSPWVGGPGEQYF; CDR3nt: TGTGCCAGCAGCCCCTGGGTGGGAGGGCCGGGCGAGCAGTACTTC
abundance: -; v_gene: TRBV7-8; d_gene: -; j_gene: TRBJ2-3; CDR3aa: CASSFSGPGTSTDTQYF; CDR3nt: TGTGCCAGCAGCTTCTCAGGACCGGGTACTAGCACAGATACGCAGTATTTT